The 3 T cell receptor beta chains below all came from one sample that was sequenced in a study of T cells in Graves' hyperthyroidism and ophthalmopathy. The TCR beta CDR3 regions underwent amplification using RNA transcripts as the source. Initially, a first-round RT-PCR of the TCR CDR3 employed the HTBI primer set. One entry per CDR3 protein, called by TCRdb with MiXCR from the multiplex PCR reads. The sample lists about 400,000 distinct CDR3 sequences, around 15% seen once, with 28% in the top ten. The sample comprised blood. The source is a man in his fifties or sixties with Graves' ophthalmopathy.

This clonotype was counted at least ten times. The V call is TRBV7-9, the J call TRBJ2-2; TRBD2 matches 11 bases. J was trimmed by 2 bases and V by 5 bases; bases with no gene match: 4. The CDR3 covers 16 residues. Germline CDR1 SEHNR, CDR2 FQNEAQ (reference sequence). The CDR3 reads CASSGGLAVNTGELFF. The CDR3, as DNA: TGTGCCAGCAGCGGGGGACTAGCGGTAAACACCGGGGAGCTGTTTTTT. The full variable domain, rest sourced from reference TRBV7-9 and TRBJ2-2, is DTGVSQNPRHKITKRGQNVTFRCDPISEHNRLYWYRQTLGQGPEFLTYFQNEAQLEKSRLLSDRFSAERPKGSFSTLEIQRTEQGDSAMYLCASSGGLAVNTGELFFGEGSRLTVL.

This clonotype was detected only a few times. The chain carries TRBV24-1 and TRBJ1-4; D gene uncertain. Trimming removed 5 bases from V and 8 bases from J, with 11 bases in between. Germline V CDR1 and CDR2: KGHDR, SFDVKD. This CDR3 is built from 13 residues. The CDR3 DNA reads as TGTGCCACCAGTGTAGGAGGGAAGGAAAAACTGTTTTTT. This translates into CATSVGGKEKLFF.

This clonotype came up many times. The gene calls are TRBV11-3 and TRBJ2-7; 7 nucleotides agree with TRBD2. V shed 5 bases and J 4 bases; nucleotides not matched to a gene: 11. Germline lookup yields CDR1 SGHNT and CDR2 YENEEA. There are 15 residues in the CDR3. CDR3 region: CASSPAAGTTYEQYF. CDR3 nucleotide sequence: TGTGCCAGCAGCCCTGCCGCCGGGACTACTTACGAGCAGTACTTC.